These T cell receptor beta chains were read from a single sample in a study of blood T cell repertoires in COVID-19. Assay: immunoSEQ multiplex PCR; the TCRdb copy retains only in-frame clones and omits some. The data show 30,000 to 35,000 clones, more than 75% seen once. Sequencing was carried out using peripheral blood. Receptors originate from a woman aged 55-69 years with acute or convalescent COVID-19. CDR3s leave out the opening cysteine and the closing phenylalanine or tryptophan. Size is omitted from some rows. Given values are once, few, many or a class for expanded clones.

V	J	size	CDR3
TRBV12-2	TRBJ1-5	.	ASRPRRRDAWGNQPQH
TRBV23-1	TRBJ1-5	.	ASSKLDGKPQH
TRBV6-6	TRBJ1-2	.	ASSQGGQGKDYGYT
TRBV7-9	TRBJ1-2	.	ASSLDGEGQYRANYGYT
TRBV19	TRBJ1-2	.	ASSIAGNYGYT
TRBV2	TRBJ1-5	.	ASRGPTRTQH
TRBV6-5	TRBJ2-3	.	ASREHPQRDTQY
TRBV4-1	TRBJ1-1	.	ASSPAGQGASEAF
TRBV29-1	TRBJ2-5	.	SVIGRVETQY
TRBV7-8	TRBJ2-7	.	ASSLATGNEQY
TRBV15	TRBJ1-1	.	ATSTGGKEAF
TRBV5-4	TRBJ2-1	.	ASSLRGPTYNEQF
TRBV5-1	TRBJ1-5	.	ASSLQGENQPQH
TRBV9	TRBJ1-1	.	ASSAGHLNTEAF
TRBV7-3	TRBJ1-6	.	ASSSGDRGSSPLH
TRBV5-1	TRBJ2-5	.	ASSLTGGPGETQY
TRBV2	TRBJ1-2	.	ASSEDTGYYGYT
TRBV12-3/TRBV12-4	TRBJ2-7	.	ASSTTGEQY
TRBV7-3	TRBJ2-3	few	ASSPAGLGTDTQY
TRBV7-9	TRBJ1-3	.	ASSLGSSGNTIY
TRBV7-9	TRBJ2-7	.	ASSYEDRGDEQY
TRBV28	TRBJ2-3	once	ASSLLAWDTQY
TRBV18	TRBJ1-6	.	ASSPEGGSPLH
TRBV6-6	TRBJ1-5	.	ASSQKQGAGNQPQH
TRBV12-3/TRBV12-4	TRBJ1-2	few	ASRTTSGYT
TRBV5-1	TRBJ1-1	.	ASSLASGTEAF
TRBV5-1	TRBJ1-3	.	ASSTGSGNTIY
TRBV18	TRBJ1-2	once	ASSRALQGAYGYT
TRBV30	TRBJ2-1	.	AWSVGRVMF
TRBV27	TRBJ1-1	.	ASSLRARSNTEAF
TRBV28	TRBJ1-5	.	ASSTGVNQPQH
TRBV5-4	TRBJ2-7	few	ASSSPEGAYEQY
TRBV6-5	TRBJ1-2	.	ASSIDGSGGYT
TRBV5-6	TRBJ2-7	.	ASSTGTYEQY
TRBV11-2	TRBJ2-3	.	ASTHRQGGEDTQY
TRBV10-3	TRBJ1-1	.	AISGTGNTEAF
TRBV11-2	TRBJ2-3	.	ASSQTASNTQY
TRBV2	TRBJ1-2	few	ASRDDRADGYT
TRBV19	TRBJ2-2	.	ASSPLQGATGELF
TRBV4-1	TRBJ2-3	.	ASSGDRSTDTQY
TRBV10-1	TRBJ1-1	.	ASRRESDTEAF
TRBV20-1	TRBJ1-4	.	SATRQEKLF